What follows are 22 T cell receptor beta chains derived from one specimen sequenced in a study of blood T cell repertoires in COVID-19. Only in-frame clones appear in the TCRdb table, and some are missing; sequencing was by immunoSEQ multiplex PCR. Found here are approximately 170,000 clones, around three quarters of them singletons; the top ten hold 15% to 20%. Material: PBMCs or T cells enriched from blood (not recorded which). The receptors here all came from a woman in her sixties or seventies in a cohort exposed to, infected with or recovered from COVID-19 (not recorded which).

The gene calls are TRBV5-4 and TRBJ2-1; no reliable D call. CDR1 is SGHNT, CDR2 YYREEE, per germline (reference sequence). The CDR3 sequence is 14 residues long. V dropped 3 bases and J dropped 9 bases, with 16 bases sitting between them. The chain's CDR3 is CASSSNEVRGEQFF. The CDR3 DNA sequence: TGTGCCAGCAGCTCAAATGAGGTCCGCGGTGAGCAGTTCTTC.

The chain is built from TRBV12-3 or TRBV12-4 and TRBJ1-2, with D tentatively TRBD1 (5 bases). The CDR3 runs to 12 residues. V dropped 7 bases and J dropped 5 bases, with 11 bases sitting between them. CDR3 DNA: TGTGCCAGCAAGGCAGGGACTTATGGCTACACCTTC. It encodes CASKAGTYGYTF.

This clone was detected only once. The chain combines TRBV18 with TRBJ2-1; 8 bases agree with TRBD2. Germline lookup yields CDR1 KGHSH and CDR2 LQKENI. This CDR3 contains 15 residues. J gave up 7 bases and V 3 bases, and 8 bases lay outside the gene matches. The CDR3 sequence: CASSPVIGTSNEQFF. The CDR3 DNA reads as TGTGCCAGCTCACCGGTCATCGGGACTAGTAATGAGCAGTTCTTC.

This chain links TRBV28 with TRBJ2-7, with D possibly matching TRBD2 (6 bases). Germline CDR1 and CDR2: MDHEN and SYDVKM. V lost 7 bases and J 12 bases, leaving 22 bases between the germline ends. This CDR3 is built from 13 residues. The CDR3 loop is CASTLRVGREVYF. The CDR3 DNA reads as TGTGCCAGCACCCTTAGGGTCGGCAGGGAGGTGTACTTC.

This chain uses TRBV7-3 with TRBJ2-1, with 7 bases identical to TRBD2. The CDR3 is made up of 15 amino acids. CDR1 is SGHTA, CDR2 FQGTGA, per germline. Trimming at V came to 5 bases and at J to 1 base, leaving 5 bases not matched to a gene. The CDR3 region has the DNA TGTGCCAGCAGCCCCCGGACTAGTTCCTACAATGAGCAGTTCTTC. As protein: CASSPRTSSYNEQFF.

The V call is TRBV7-6, the J call TRBJ2-6; TRBD2 aligns across 15 bases. The CDR3 consists of 18 residues. Germline assignment: CDR1 SGHVS and CDR2 FNYEAQ. With V trimmed by 4 bases and J by 3 bases, 4 bases remained unmatched. CDR3 in amino acids: CASSWTSGRANGANVLTF. The CDR3 DNA reads as TGTGCCAGCAGCTGGACTAGCGGGAGGGCGAATGGGGCCAACGTCCTGACTTTC.

Notes on this clone: Other DNA sequences within the sample encode an identical CDR3. This chain uses TRBV20-1 with TRBJ2-1; tentatively, D is TRBD2 (6 bases). Trimming removed 3 bases from V and 1 base from J, with 10 bases in between. This CDR3 region has 14 residues. CDR1 and CDR2 (germline): DFQATT, SNEGSKA (reference sequence). The CDR3 nucleotides are TGCAGTGCTAGTAGGGGAGGATCCTACAATGAGCAGTTCTTC. The encoded protein is CSASRGGSYNEQFF.

V gene TRBV7-2 combines with J gene TRBJ2-7; TRBD1 is a possible D gene (6 bases). In germline, CDR1 is SGHTA, CDR2 FQGNSA. V lost 4 bases to trimming and J lost 0 bases, with 10 bases between them. The CDR3 is 14 amino acids. CDR3 DNA sequence: TGTGCCAGCAGCTCAGACAGGTACTCCTACGAGCAGTACTTC. This encodes CASSSDRYSYEQYF.

V is TRBV27 and J is TRBJ2-7, with TRBD1 matching over 11 bases. The CDR3 runs to 16 residues. CDR1 is MNHEY and CDR2 is SMNVEV in the germline V gene (reference sequence). Trimming at V came to 1 base and at J to 2 bases, leaving 4 bases not matched to a gene. The CDR3 loop is CASSLFGTGGTYEQYF. The CDR3 DNA sequence: TGTGCCAGCAGTTTATTCGGGACAGGGGGGACCTACGAGCAGTACTTC.

This clone came up once. The rearrangement links TRBV9 to TRBJ2-2; 9 nucleotides match TRBD1. J was trimmed by 6 bases and V by 0 bases; bases with no gene match: 9. From germline, CDR1 is SGDLS and CDR2 YYNGEE. The CDR3 totals 17 residues. The CDR3 region is CASSVAPVGQGPGELFF. The CDR3 DNA follows: TGTGCCAGCAGCGTAGCTCCGGTAGGACAGGGGCCCGGGGAGCTGTTTTTT.

The J gene is TRBJ2-7, the V gene TRBV7-9; D unclear. CDR1 is SEHNR and CDR2 is FQNEAQ in the germline V gene (reference sequence). The CDR3 is 14 amino acids. V dropped 2 bases and J dropped 3 bases, with 11 bases sitting between them. CDR3: CASSLLYSSYEQYF. The CDR3 bases are TGTGCCAGCAGCTTACTGTATTCGAGCTACGAGCAGTACTTC.

V usage is TRBV7-6 and J usage is TRBJ2-6; 8 bases are a match to TRBD1. From germline, CDR1 is SGHVS and CDR2 FNYEAQ. CDR3 length equals 19 residues. V shed 5 bases and J 0 bases; nucleotides not matched to a gene: 12. The CDR3 here is CASSAFSGTGRSGANVLTF. CDR3 coding DNA: TGTGCCAGCAGCGCTTTTTCCGGGACAGGACGCTCTGGGGCCAACGTCCTGACTTTC.

V is TRBV9 and J is TRBJ2-1, with unresolved D. V gave up 1 base and J gave up 0 bases, with 8 bases separating them. This CDR3 has 15 amino acids. Germline assignment: CDR1 SGDLS and CDR2 YYNGEE. CDR3 sequence (DNA): TGTGCCAGCAGCGTAAGCTCTAGCTCCTACAATGAGCAGTTCTTC. Its protein is CASSVSSSSYNEQFF.

The chain links TRBV28 to TRBJ1-2; D unresolved. Trimming stripped 6 bases from V and 5 bases from J, with 16 bases between. The CDR3 length is 14 residues. CDR1 is MDHEN and CDR2 is SYDVKM in the germline V gene. CDR3 nucleotides: TGTGCCAGCAGCCCGCACACCGCCGGGTATGGCTACACCTTC. Translation gives CASSPHTAGYGYTF.

This chain connects TRBV4-2 to TRBJ2-2; D is unclear. The CDR3 contains 14 residues. The V end lost 0 bases, the J end lost 6 bases, and 8 bases lay between the germline ends. The germline V gene has CDR1 LGHNA and CDR2 YNFKEQ. The CDR3 here is CASSQEWSPGELFF. CDR3 in DNA: TGTGCCAGCAGCCAAGAATGGAGTCCCGGGGAGCTGTTTTTT.

V and J are TRBV7-2 and TRBJ2-2; D might be TRBD1 (5 bases). The germline V gene encodes CDR1 SGHTA and CDR2 FQGNSA. Trimming shortened V by 1 base and J by 6 bases, and 6 bases separated the two germline ends. This CDR3 contains 13 residues. The CDR3 coding sequence is TGTGCCAGCAGCTTAGACAGGTCCGGGGAGCTGTTTTTT. Translated: CASSLDRSGELFF.

The gene calls are TRBV2 and TRBJ2-1; weak D call: TRBD2 (5 bases). Trimming shortened V by 6 bases and J by 0 bases, and 12 bases separated the two germline ends. Germline CDR1 reads SNHLY; CDR2 reads FYNNEI. This CDR3 has 15 amino acids. CDR3 region: CASSLAGSSYNEQFF. The CDR3 DNA sequence: TGTGCCAGCAGCCTAGCTGGAAGCTCCTACAATGAGCAGTTCTTC.

The sample holds one count of this clone. The rearrangement uses TRBV15 and TRBJ1-4, with TRBD1 matching 9 bases. The CDR3 extends over 14 amino acids. V shed 4 bases, J shed 4 bases, and the junction held 1 base outside the gene matches. Germline V gene lookup returns CDR1 LNHNV and CDR2 YYDKDF (reference sequence). The CDR3 is CATSMGQGNEKLFF. CDR3 DNA sequence: TGTGCCACCAGCATGGGACAGGGTAATGAAAAACTGTTTTTT.

The chain couples TRBV2 to TRBJ2-2, with a possible D match to TRBD1 (5 bases). V shed 1 base and J shed 3 bases, with 12 bases lying between them. The germline V gene has CDR1 SNHLY and CDR2 FYNNEI. The CDR3 spans 16 residues. The CDR3 is CASSEGLGRDTGELFF. CDR3 sequence (DNA): TGTGCCAGCAGTGAAGGCCTGGGGCGAGACACCGGGGAGCTGTTTTTT.

This sequence joins TRBV10-3 and TRBJ1-5; D gene ambiguous. The CDR3 sequence is 13 residues long. V lost 4 bases and J lost 2, with 6 bases in between. The germline V gene has CDR1 ENHRY and CDR2 SYGVKD. DNA of the CDR3: TGTGCCATCAGTGCCCAGGGCAATCAGCCCCAGCATTTT. Amino acids: CAISAQGNQPQHF.

This clone was counted a single time. This rearrangement joins TRBV28 to TRBJ1-5; D is unresolved. The CDR3 runs to 13 residues. Germline V gene lookup returns CDR1 MDHEN and CDR2 SYDVKM. With 6 bases removed from V and 6 bases from J, the gap between germline ends came to 12 bases. Here the CDR3 DNA reads TGTGCCAGCAGCCGGGAGTTATTTCAGCCCCAGCATTTT. It is translated as CASSRELFQPQHF.

The CDR3 sequence is CASMSGDRSVKVAFF. In DNA form, the CDR3 reads TGTGCCAGCATGTCCGGGGACAGGTCGGTAAAAGTAGCTTTCTTT. The V call is TRBV28, the J call TRBJ1-1, with 8 bases lining up with TRBD1. Germline values: CDR1 MDHEN, CDR2 SYDVKM. This CDR3 contains 15 residues. Losses at the gene ends were 7 bases for V and 10 bases for J; bases not matched to a gene: 17. Full variable domain (outside the CDR3, taken from reference TRBV28 and TRBJ1-1): DVKVTQSSRYLVKRTGEKVFLECVQDMDHENMFWYRQDPGLGLRLIYFSYDVKMKEKGDIPEGYSVSREKKERFSLILESASTNQTSMYLCASMSGDRSVKVAFFGQGTRLTVV.